This T cell receptor (beta chain) comes out of a study of control samples from healthy donors and cancer patients. This table comes from immunoSEQ multiplex PCR, and its TCRdb copy is limited to in-frame clones, with some not included. The profile shows 90,000 to 150,000 clones, around 89% of them singletons. The CDR3 loop spans 16 amino acids. The ends lost 3 bases at V and 9 bases at J; junction bases unmatched: 10. Germline V gives CDR1 GTSNPN, CDR2 SVGIG (reference sequence). The TCR sequence derives from a man aged 40-49 years in good health. The chain uses TRBV30 and TRBJ2-3, with 15 bases aligning to TRBD2. Material for sequencing was blood. CDR3 coding DNA: TGTGCCTGGAGCGCCGGACTAGCGGGGGGGCCGGAGACGCAGTATTTT. This codes for CAWSAGLAGGPETQYF.